These 8 T cell receptor beta chains came from one sample sequenced in a study of blood T cell repertoires in COVID-19. Libraries were prepared by immunoSEQ multiplex PCR; TCRdb keeps only in-frame clonotypes and omits some of them. This table holds approximately 250,000 clones, 86% found once. Source material: peripheral blood. The receptors shown here come from a woman aged 70-85 years with COVID-19, enrolled during active disease.

This chain uses TRBV6-5 with TRBJ2-7, with 7 positions matching TRBD1. CDR1 MNHEY and CDR2 SVGAGI come from the germline V gene. The CDR3 spans 13 residues. Trimming cost V 6 bases and J 3 bases; bases outside gene matches: 5. The CDR3 reads CASRVTGHYEQYF. Here the CDR3 DNA reads TGTGCCAGCAGGGTGACAGGGCACTACGAGCAGTACTTC.

The chain's CDR3 is CASSQEPGNSLGVGYTF. The CDR3 DNA is TGTGCCAGCAGCCAAGAACCGGGCAATTCGCTCGGGGTAGGCTACACCTTC. The genes are TRBV3-1 (or the pseudogene TRBV3-2) and TRBJ1-2; D gene uncertain. Looked up from germline, CDR1 is LGHDT and CDR2 is YNNKEL (reference sequence). V lost 0 bases and J 8 bases, leaving 22 bases between the germline ends. The CDR3 loop spans 17 amino acids.

A single count supports this clone. The V call is TRBV30, the J call TRBJ1-1; 9 bases agree with TRBD1. Per germline, CDR1 GTSNPN and CDR2 SVGIG (reference sequence). After removal of 8 bases from V and 5 bases from J, the junction contained 3 bases not matched to a gene. This CDR3 region has 11 residues. The CDR3 sequence is CAGDRVTEAFF. The CDR3 nucleotides read TGTGCCGGGGACAGGGTAACTGAAGCTTTCTTT.

The V gene is TRBV27, the J gene TRBJ2-5, with a possible D match to TRBD1 (5 bases). The CDR3 totals 12 residues. Germline V gene lookup returns CDR1 MNHEY and CDR2 SMNVEV (reference sequence). The ends were cut back, 5 bases at V and 7 bases at J, with 11 bases in the middle. CDR3 DNA sequence: TGTGCCAGCAGTCAGCCCCAGGGGACCCAGTACTTC. This gives the protein CASSQPQGTQYF.

This clone was recorded at least ten times. V and J are TRBV5-1 and TRBJ2-2; D uncertain. Trimming removed 3 bases at V and 5 bases at J, with 14 bases between. The CDR3 sequence is 15 residues long. Germline V gene data show CDR1 as SGHRS and CDR2 as YFSETQ. The chain's CDR3 is CASSSARVLTGELFF. DNA of the CDR3: TGCGCCAGCAGCTCGGCCCGGGTCCTAACCGGGGAGCTGTTTTTT.

The chain couples TRBV30 to TRBJ2-1; D gene ambiguous. The V gene's germline CDR1 is GTSNPN and CDR2 SVGIG (reference sequence). The CDR3 has 11 residues. DNA for the CDR3: TGTGCTGCAGCGCAATACAATGAGCAGTTCTTC. It is translated as CAAAQYNEQFF.

The chain joins TRBV10-3 to TRBJ1-4; D gene unclear. CDR1 and CDR2 from the germline V gene are ENHRY and SYGVKD. The V end was cut by 0 bases, the J end by 6 bases, with 11 bases between. The CDR3 contains 15 residues. This chain's CDR3 is CAISESKQNDEKLFF. CDR3 coding DNA: TGTGCCATCAGTGAGTCGAAACAGAATGATGAAAAACTGTTTTTT.

The V and J genes are TRBV11-2 and TRBJ2-1, with TRBD2 as a possible D gene (6 bases). This CDR3 has 15 residues. Germline CDR1 reads SGHAT; CDR2 reads FQNNGV. The V and J ends lost 4 bases and 5 bases respectively, with 15 bases between them. CDR3 amino acids: CASSSLSGGNNEQFF. DNA for the CDR3: TGTGCCAGCAGCTCTCTGTCTGGGGGGAACAATGAGCAGTTCTTC.